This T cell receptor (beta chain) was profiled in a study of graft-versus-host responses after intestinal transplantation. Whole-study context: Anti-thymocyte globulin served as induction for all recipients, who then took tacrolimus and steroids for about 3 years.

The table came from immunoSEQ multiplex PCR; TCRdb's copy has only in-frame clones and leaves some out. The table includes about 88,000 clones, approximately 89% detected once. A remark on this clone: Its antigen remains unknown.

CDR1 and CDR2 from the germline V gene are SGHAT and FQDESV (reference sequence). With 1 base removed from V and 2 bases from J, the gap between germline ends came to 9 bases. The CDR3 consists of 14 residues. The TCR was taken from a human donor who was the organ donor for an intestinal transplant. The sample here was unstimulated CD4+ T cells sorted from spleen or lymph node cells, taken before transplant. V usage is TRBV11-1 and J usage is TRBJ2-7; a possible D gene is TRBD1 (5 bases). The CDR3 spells CASSLGQGTYEQYF. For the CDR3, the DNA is TGTGCCAGCAGCTTAGGCCAGGGCACCTACGAGCAGTACTTC.